The clone carrying this T cell receptor beta chain came up a few times. What it recognizes is unknown. Trimming took off 4 bases at V and 0 bases at J, with 13 bases between the two ends. The CDR3 has 16 amino acids. Germline V lookup: CDR1 MNHEY, CDR2 SVGAGI. The data belong to a study of beta chain features in type 1 diabetes. The study, taken as a whole, reports: TCRB CDR3 length was moderately but significantly reduced in all four CD4+ subsets of Type 1 diabetes patients.

The authors reverse transcribed all of the isolated RNA, so sequencing captured expressed TCRB transcripts. Repertoires were generated with immunoSEQ multiplex PCR, while TCRdb's copy carries only in-frame clones and drops some. The data show around 600,000 clones, under 15% seen once. The sample consisted of naive CD4+ T cells from blood. The receptor was isolated from a man aged 25 to 40 with type 1 diabetes. The rearrangement uses TRBV6-5 and TRBJ1-5; D not resolved. CDR3 residues: CASSSKGIYSNQPQHF. The CDR3 DNA is TGTGCCAGCAGTTCGAAAGGGATATATAGCAATCAGCCCCAGCATTTT.